This is a list of T cell receptor beta chains from one sample in a study of T cell repertoires in cytomegalovirus infection. TCRdb re-analysed the reads in MiXCR, keeping a single row per CDR3 protein. In the table there are 300,000 to 400,000 distinct CDR3 sequences, 15% to 20% of which are singletons. The material sequenced was PBMCs. The receptor source for this set is a human donor in good health (CMV status not recorded). Some clones in this sample may be carry-over from other donors' samples. Both conserved end residues are part of each CDR3. D genes are given only for firm matches. Clone size, where shown, is once, few, many, or a class for clones that have expanded.

V: TRBV28; D: TRBD1; J: TRBJ1-3; size: many; CDR3: CASNRGSSGNTIYF; DNA: TGTGCCAGCAACAGGGGGAGCTCTGGAAACACCATATATTTT
V: TRBV6-2/TRBV6-3; D: NA; J: TRBJ2-4; size: few; CDR3: CASSRGGEVQYF; DNA: TGTGCCAGCAGCCGAGGGGGGGAGGTTCAGTACTTC
V: TRBV2; D: NA; J: TRBJ2-5; size: few; CDR3: CASNREQLGGETQYF; DNA: TGTGCCAGCAACCGGGAACAGCTCGGCGGAGAGACCCAGTACTTC
V: TRBV7-2; D: TRBD1; J: TRBJ1-1; size: many; CDR3: CASSSQGGDTEAFF; DNA: TGTGCCAGCAGCTCGCAGGGGGGTGACACTGAAGCTTTCTTT
V: TRBV19; D: NA; J: TRBJ1-1; size: few; CDR3: CASSIVGLNTEAFF; DNA: TGTGCCAGTAGTATAGTCGGATTGAACACTGAAGCTTTCTTT
V: TRBV7-2; D: TRBD1; J: TRBJ2-7; size: many; CDR3: CASSLGVRGQPYEQYF; DNA: TGTGCCAGCAGCTTAGGGGTTAGGGGACAGCCCTACGAGCAGTACTTC
V: TRBV7-2; D: TRBD2; J: TRBJ2-5; size: many; CDR3: CASSLGPSGRTQETQYF; DNA: TGTGCCAGCAGCTTAGGACCTAGCGGGAGGACCCAAGAGACCCAGTACTTC
V: TRBV19; D: NA; J: TRBJ2-5; size: many; CDR3: CASTPGGWNKETQYF; DNA: TGTGCCAGTACCCCCGGCGGGTGGAATAAAGAGACCCAGTACTTC
V: TRBV12-3/TRBV12-4; D: NA; J: TRBJ1-2; size: NA; CDR3: CASSFTQNYGYTF; DNA: TGTGCCAGCAGTTTCACCCAGAACTATGGCTACACCTTC
V: TRBV28; D: NA; J: TRBJ2-3; size: NA; CDR3: CASSPRQGGRADTQYF; DNA: TGTGCCAGCAGTCCCCGGCAGGGGGGGAGGGCAGATACGCAGTATTTT
V: TRBV2; D: TRBD1; J: TRBJ2-7; size: NA; CDR3: CASSEVGQGYEQYF; DNA: TGTGCCAGCAGTGAAGTGGGACAGGGATACGAGCAGTACTTC
V: TRBV4-3; D: TRBD2; J: TRBJ2-7; size: NA; CDR3: CASSPVAGGPYEQYF; DNA: TGCGCCAGCAGCCCAGTGGCGGGAGGGCCCTACGAGCAGTACTTC
V: TRBV7-2; D: NA; J: TRBJ2-2; size: many; CDR3: CASSENRITGELFF; DNA: TGTGCCAGCAGCGAAAACAGGATCACCGGGGAGCTGTTTTTT
V: TRBV7-8; D: NA; J: TRBJ1-1; size: many; CDR3: CASSLVGGGLAFF; DNA: TGTGCCAGCAGCTTAGTAGGTGGGGGCTTAGCTTTCTTT
V: TRBV10-3; D: TRBD1; J: TRBJ1-2; size: many; CDR3: CAISEQGLDGYTF; DNA: TGTGCCATCAGTGAACAGGGGCTCGATGGCTACACCTTC
V: TRBV24-1; D: NA; J: TRBJ1-5; size: NA; CDR3: CATSSGRSLQPQHF; DNA: TGTGCCACCAGCTCTGGACGGAGCCTTCAGCCCCAGCATTTT
V: TRBV12-3/TRBV12-4; D: NA; J: TRBJ2-7; size: NA; CDR3: CASSTRRREQYF; DNA: TGTGCCAGCAGCACCCGGAGGCGCGAGCAGTACTTC
V: TRBV20-1; D: NA; J: TRBJ1-5; size: few; CDR3: CSAGRGTYQPQHF; DNA: TGCAGTGCTGGACGTGGAACCTATCAGCCCCAGCATTTT
V: TRBV4-1; D: NA; J: TRBJ1-2; size: few; CDR3: CASSQGEAGYTF; DNA: TGTGCCAGCAGCCAAGGAGAAGCCGGCTACACCTTC
V: TRBV7-2; D: NA; J: TRBJ1-3; size: many; CDR3: CASSLEVSTIYF; DNA: TGTGCCAGCAGCTTAGAAGTCAGCACCATATATTTT
V: TRBV5-1; D: NA; J: TRBJ1-5; size: few; CDR3: CARYQWQGEAISPQHF; DNA: TGCGCCAGGTATCAGTGGCAGGGAGAAGCTATCAGCCCCCAGCATTTT
V: TRBV7-8; D: NA; J: TRBJ1-1; size: NA; CDR3: CASSPPGPLNTEAFF; DNA: TGTGCCAGCAGCCCCCCTGGTCCCTTGAACACTGAAGCTTTCTTT
V: TRBV6-5; D: NA; J: TRBJ2-1; size: NA; CDR3: CASSPYRSSYNEQFF; DNA: TGTGCCAGCAGTCCCTACAGGAGCTCCTACAATGAGCAGTTCTTC
V: TRBV7-2; D: NA; J: TRBJ2-7; size: many; CDR3: CASSLGASIASYEQYF; DNA: TGTGCCAGCAGCTTAGGAGCGTCCATCGCGTCCTACGAGCAGTACTTC
V: TRBV5-4; D: TRBD1; J: TRBJ2-1; size: NA; CDR3: CASSPFPGQGTSTQFF; DNA: TGTGCCAGCAGCCCCTTTCCGGGACAGGGGACTTCGACTCAGTTCTTC
V: TRBV7-2; D: NA; J: TRBJ2-5; size: many; CDR3: CASAWWGEETQYF; DNA: TGTGCCAGCGCCTGGTGGGGAGAAGAGACCCAGTACTTC